A selection of T cell receptor beta chains follows, all from one sample in a study of Ad26.COV2.S vaccination and SARS-CoV-2 variants. Libraries were prepared by immunoSEQ multiplex PCR; TCRdb keeps only in-frame clonotypes and omits some of them. The table has 400,000 to 450,000 clones, 75% to 95% seen once; the top ten hold less than 15%. Sequenced here: peripheral blood, sampled in a trial of Ad26.COV2.S vaccine versus placebo. The receptors originated from a person between 18 and 65 years old who received the Ad26.COV2.S COVID-19 vaccine or a placebo. The CDR3 runs from the conserved cysteine through the conserved F or W. A D gene is named only where the DNA matches it firmly. Clone size is stated in some rows and not others, as once, few, many or a class when expanded.

>few|TRBV27|TRBJ1-6|NA
CASSPNDSPLHF
TGTGCCAGCAGTCCCAACGATTCACCCCTCCACTTT
>NA|TRBV18|TRBJ2-1|TRBD2
CASSPSSGSVYNEQFF
TGTGCCAGCTCACCATCGAGCGGGAGTGTCTACAATGAGCAGTTCTTC
>NA|TRBV6-2/TRBV6-3|TRBJ2-7|NA
CASSSFGAVVMGEQYF
NA
>NA|TRBV2|TRBJ2-7|TRBD2
CASSETSGTTIPYEQYF
TGTGCCAGCAGTGAGACTAGCGGAACCACTATACCCTACGAGCAGTACTTC
>NA|TRBV5-1|TRBJ1-2|NA
CASSGSGYYGYTF
TGCGCCAGCAGCGGCTCAGGGTACTATGGCTACACCTTC
>NA|TRBV2|TRBJ2-3|TRBD2
CASSKSGRASTDTQYF
TGTGCCAGCAGTAAAAGCGGGAGGGCCTCCACAGATACGCAGTATTTT
>NA|TRBV28|TRBJ2-1|NA
CASSLANDRSTEFF
TGTGCCAGCAGTTTAGCCAATGACAGGAGTACGGAGTTCTTC
>once|TRBV13|TRBJ2-1|TRBD2
CASSPRTSNEQFF
TGTGCCAGCAGCCCTCGGACTAGCAATGAGCAGTTCTTC
>NA|TRBV3-1/TRBV3-2|TRBJ1-3|NA
CASSQDRAVQGENTIYF
TGTGCCAGCAGCCAAGATCGAGCGGTGCAGGGAGAAAACACCATATATTTT
>NA|TRBV9|TRBJ1-5|NA
CASSVTGSNQPQHF
TGTGCCAGCAGCGTGACAGGTAGCAATCAGCCCCAGCATTTT
>NA|TRBV29-1|TRBJ2-5|NA
CSVGGGTFQETQYF
TGCAGCGTTGGAGGAGGGACGTTCCAAGAGACCCAGTACTTC
>NA|TRBV4-1|TRBJ2-3|NA
CASSQGPAQGPTDTQYF
TGCGCCAGCAGCCAAGGTCCCGCACAGGGTCCCACAGATACGCAGTATTTT
>NA|TRBV6-1|TRBJ1-3|NA
CASSEGIYSGNTIYF
TGTGCCAGCAGTGAAGGGATTTACTCTGGAAACACCATATATTTT
>once|TRBV6-6|TRBJ2-6|NA
CASVSAGANVLTF
TGTGCCAGCGTGTCGGCTGGGGCCAACGTCCTGACTTTC
>NA|TRBV10-2|TRBJ1-6|TRBD1
CASADRDREYNSPLHF
TGCGCCAGCGCGGACCGGGACAGGGAGTATAATTCACCCCTCCACTTT
>few|TRBV6-6|TRBJ1-6|NA
CASSYVPGPNNSPLHF
TGTGCCAGCAGTTACGTTCCGGGACCGAATAATTCACCCCTCCACTTT
>NA|TRBV6-4|TRBJ2-1|TRBD2
CASSPGTSGISSYNEQFF
TGTGCCAGCAGCCCCGGGACTAGCGGGATTAGCTCCTACAATGAGCAGTTCTTC
>NA|TRBV5-1|TRBJ1-1|NA
CASSFSPGYTEAFF
TGCGCCAGCAGCTTCTCCCCAGGGTACACTGAAGCTTTCTTT
>NA|TRBV5-1|TRBJ1-2|NA
CASSSFSGGFNYGYTF
TGCGCCAGCAGCTCTTTCTCGGGGGGTTTTAACTATGGCTACACCTTC
>NA|TRBV7-9|TRBJ2-7|TRBD2
CASSSGKEQYF
TGTGCCAGCAGCAGCGGGAAGGAACAGTACTTC
>NA|TRBV5-5|TRBJ2-1|NA
CASSSGTPRGEQFF
TGTGCCAGCAGCTCCGGGACTCCTAGAGGTGAGCAGTTCTTC
>NA|TRBV6-2/TRBV6-3|TRBJ1-6|NA
CASSYHRPNSPLHF
TGTGCCAGCAGTTACCACCGACCGAATTCACCCCTCCACTTT
>once|TRBV18|TRBJ2-5|NA
CASSSDRQETQYF
TGTGCCAGCTCAAGCGACAGGCAAGAGACCCAGTACTTC
>NA|TRBV6-5|TRBJ1-3|NA
CASSYQGGGNTIYF
TGTGCCAGCAGTTACCAGGGAGGCGGAAACACCATATATTTT
>NA|TRBV27|TRBJ1-1|NA
CASSFQQMNTEAFF
TGTGCCAGCAGTTTCCAGCAAATGAACACTGAAGCTTTCTTT
>NA|TRBV19|TRBJ1-3|TRBD1
CASSSTGGYSGNTIYF
TGTGCCAGTAGTTCGACAGGGGGCTACTCTGGAAACACCATATATTTT
>NA|TRBV12-5|TRBJ2-1|TRBD2
CASGRALYNEQFF
TGTGCTAGCGGGAGGGCCCTCTACAATGAGCAGTTCTTC
>NA|TRBV5-4|TRBJ1-6|NA
CASSLEGYSPLHF
TGTGCCAGCAGCTTGGAGGGATATTCACCCCTCCACTTT